What follows are 12 T cell receptor beta chains derived from one specimen sequenced in a study of blood T cell repertoires in COVID-19. The protocol was immunoSEQ multiplex PCR, while the TCRdb copy is restricted to in-frame clones and leaves out a portion. The sample holds approximately 200,000 clones, around 85% seen once. The sample comprised PBMCs or T cells enriched from blood (not recorded which). The receptor set was obtained from a man aged 35-49 years who had recovered from COVID-19.

This chain uses TRBV7-2 with TRBJ2-1, with 9 nucleotides matching TRBD2. CDR1 and CDR2 from the germline V gene are SGHTA and FQGNSA. J lost 4 bases, V lost 2 bases, and 0 bases had no gene match. This CDR3 region has 14 residues. The chain's CDR3 is CASSLLAGYNEQFF. The CDR3 DNA follows: TGTGCCAGCAGCTTACTAGCGGGGTACAATGAGCAGTTCTTC.

This clone was picked up one time. J is TRBJ2-7 and V is TRBV7-6; TRBD1 might be the D (6 bases). The CDR3 has 17 amino acids. Per germline, CDR1 SGHVS and CDR2 FNYEAQ. V gave up 5 bases and J gave up 2 bases, with 22 bases separating them. The CDR3 loop is CASSPLGATLGTYEQYF. CDR3 nucleotides: TGTGCCAGCAGCCCCCTGGGGGCGACCCTGGGGACCTACGAGCAGTACTTC.

The genes are TRBV27 and TRBJ1-1, with 8 bases identical to TRBD1. Germline CDR1 and CDR2: MNHEY and SMNVEV (reference sequence). The V and J ends lost 0 bases and 0 bases, in that order; junction bases with no gene match: 15. The CDR3 loop spans 20 amino acids. CDR3 in DNA: TGTGCCAGCAGTTTATCAACCTTAATCCAGGGGGCAGGGATGAACACTGAAGCTTTCTTT. It is translated as CASSLSTLIQGAGMNTEAFF.

The chain recombines TRBV11-2 with TRBJ1-3; TRBD1 agrees at 7 bases. In germline, CDR1 is SGHAT, CDR2 FQNNGV. V shed 3 bases, J shed 2 bases, and the junction held 4 bases outside the gene matches. The CDR3 totals 15 residues. For the CDR3, the DNA is TGTGCCAGCAGCTTCTCCACAGGGGCTGGAAACACCATATATTTT. This encodes CASSFSTGAGNTIYF.

This clone was found a few times. The CDR3 loop reads CASSEGGGWAFF. DNA of the CDR3: TGTGCCAGCAGTGAAGGGGGCGGATGGGCTTTCTTT. J is TRBJ1-1 and V is TRBV2, with D possibly TRBD1 on 5 matching bases. V lost 1 base and J 11 bases, leaving 11 bases between the germline ends. Germline V gives CDR1 SNHLY, CDR2 FYNNEI. The CDR3 is made up of 12 amino acids.

The CDR3 DNA reads as TGTGCCAGCAGTCGCGGACAGGCCTTCGAGCAGTACTTC. Amino acid sequence: CASSRGQAFEQYF. The rearrangement links TRBV11-2 to TRBJ2-7; 7 nucleotides line up with TRBD1. The germline CDR1 and CDR2 sequences are SGHAT and FQNNGV. The CDR3 is 13 residues long. The V and J ends lost 6 bases and 6 bases, in that order; junction bases with no gene match: 8.

The CDR3 nucleotides read TGTGCCAGCAGCGTAGGATCTGAGAGGGTTGATGAAAAACTGTTTTTT. Translating gives CASSVGSERVDEKLFF. The J gene is TRBJ1-4, the V gene TRBV9; D call uncertain. This CDR3 contains 16 residues. Looked up from germline, CDR1 is SGDLS and CDR2 is YYNGEE. V was trimmed by 0 bases and J by 6 bases, leaving 15 bases between them.

The rearrangement uses TRBV10-3 and TRBJ1-2, with 9 bases fitting TRBD1. Germline V gives CDR1 ENHRY, CDR2 SYGVKD. V trimming: 7 bases; J trimming: 6 bases; junction bases outside the gene matches: 6. The CDR3 length is 13 residues. The CDR3 spells CAITQDRGNGYTF. The CDR3 DNA reads as TGTGCCATCACCCAAGACAGGGGGAATGGCTACACCTTC.

This clone was seen just once. The CDR3 here is CASSLRPGQMNQPQHF. In DNA, the CDR3 is TGCGCCAGCAGCCTGCGCCCGGGACAGATGAATCAGCCCCAGCATTTT. This chain links TRBV4-1 with TRBJ1-5, with 7 bases lining up with TRBD1. This CDR3 is 16 amino acids long. J was trimmed by 4 bases and V by 4 bases; bases with no gene match: 10. Germline V gives CDR1 MGHRA, CDR2 YSYEKL.

This rearrangement joins TRBV28 to TRBJ1-2; D is ambiguous. The V gene lost 2 bases and the J gene lost 8 bases, with 6 bases spanning the gap. CDR1 and CDR2 from the germline V gene are MDHEN and SYDVKM. The CDR3 extends over 11 amino acids. In DNA, the CDR3 is TGTGCCAGCAGTTTAAGGCGGGGCTACACCTTC. This translates into CASSLRRGYTF.

V and J are TRBV30 and TRBJ1-2; 10 positions agree with TRBD1. J was trimmed by 6 bases and V by 2 bases; bases with no gene match: 6. CDR1 is GTSNPN and CDR2 is SVGIG in the germline V gene (reference sequence). The CDR3 loop spans 14 amino acids. CDR3 loop: CAWSPGTGEHGYTF. CDR3 DNA: TGTGCCTGGAGTCCCGGGACAGGGGAACATGGCTACACCTTC. The full variable domain, rest sourced from reference TRBV30 and TRBJ1-2, is SQTIHQWPATLVQPVGSPLSLECTVEGTSNPNLYWYRQAAGRGLQLLFYSVGIGQISSEVPQNLSASRPQDRQFILSSKKLLLSDSGFYLCAWSPGTGEHGYTFGSGTRLTVV.

The chain joins TRBV3-1 (or the pseudogene TRBV3-2) to TRBJ2-7, with 8 nucleotides matching TRBD2. The CDR3 has 18 amino acids. The trim removed 3 bases at V and 0 bases at J, leaving 13 bases unmatched. The germline CDR1 and CDR2 sequences are LGHDT and YNNKEL (reference sequence). Here the CDR3 reads CASSHKLGGGRRSYEQYF. In nucleotides, the CDR3 is TGTGCCAGCAGCCATAAACTTGGGGGCGGGAGGCGCTCCTACGAGCAGTACTTC.